The 7 T cell receptor beta chains reported below all come from one sample, sequenced in a study of shared clonotypes between healthy human individuals. Naive CD8 cells lacked CD45RO, underwent positive selection for CCR7 and left out terminally differentiated effector memory CD45RA+ cells. Libraries were prepared by immunoSEQ multiplex PCR; TCRdb keeps only in-frame clonotypes and omits some of them. The sample comprises around 600,000 clones, 85% to 95% of which are singletons, and 0.11% rests with the top ten. Sequenced: naive CD8+ T cells sorted from blood. The receptor source for this set is a woman aged 25 to 39 in good health.

With respect to this clone: The sample contains more than one DNA sequence encoding this CDR3. The V gene is TRBV28, the J gene TRBJ2-7; 9 nucleotides line up with TRBD1. Looked up from germline, CDR1 is MDHEN and CDR2 is SYDVKM. This CDR3 region has 13 residues. V trimming: 5 bases; J trimming: 4 bases; junction bases outside the gene matches: 3. The CDR3 loop is CASSPGTGYEQYF. DNA for the CDR3: TGTGCCAGCAGTCCCGGGACAGGGTACGAGCAGTACTTC.

The V and J genes are TRBV15 and TRBJ2-1, with unresolved D. Germline V lookup: CDR1 LNHNV, CDR2 YYDKDF (reference sequence). Trimming took 0 bases from V and 9 from J, leaving 6 bases between them. CDR3 length: 12 residues. CDR3 sequence: CATSRDLIEQFF. In DNA, the CDR3 is TGTGCCACCAGCAGAGATTTGATTGAGCAGTTCTTC. The whole variable domain, filled in from reference TRBV15 and TRBJ2-1, reads DAMVIQNPRYQVTQFGKPVTLSCSQTLNHNVMYWYQQKSSQAPKLLFHYYDKDFNNEADTPDNFQSRRPNTSFCFLDIRSPGLGDTAMYLCATSRDLIEQFFGPGTRLTVL.

The rearrangement links TRBV27 to TRBJ1-5, with 7 bases identical to TRBD1. The CDR3 covers 16 residues. The trim removed 5 bases at V and 4 bases at J, leaving 11 bases unmatched. The germline V gene has CDR1 MNHEY and CDR2 SMNVEV (reference sequence). This CDR3 reads CASSTKRQGGNQPQHF. CDR3 nucleotide sequence: TGTGCCAGCAGTACCAAAAGACAGGGAGGGAATCAGCCCCAGCATTTT.

This rearrangement joins TRBV14 to TRBJ1-1; D might be TRBD1 (5 bases). Germline V gives CDR1 SGHDN, CDR2 FVKESK. The CDR3 totals 16 residues. V was clipped by 2 bases and J by 4 bases, with 17 bases between them. In nucleotides, the CDR3 is TGTGCCAGCAGCCAAACAAAGGCAGGGCCCTCCACTGAAGCTTTCTTT. It codes for CASSQTKAGPSTEAFF. Based on the CDR3 plus reference TRBV14 and TRBJ1-1, the full variable domain is EAGVTQFPSHSVIEKGQTVTLRCDPISGHDNLYWYRRVMGKEIKFLLHFVKESKQDESGMPNNRFLAERTGGTYSTLKVQPAELEDSGVYFCASSQTKAGPSTEAFFGQGTRLTVV.

The chain has TRBV5-1 and TRBJ2-1, with TRBD2 matching 11 bases. This CDR3 has 15 amino acids. V lost 3 bases and J lost 10; bases outside the gene matches: 9. Germline V gene sequence: CDR1 SGHRS, CDR2 YFSETQ. DNA for the CDR3: TGCGCCAGCAGCTCGGGACTAGCGGAGAGCAGGGAGCAGTTCTTC. Translated, it gives CASSSGLAESREQFF.

The chain employs TRBV29-1 and TRBJ2-7; 7 nucleotides align to TRBD2. Trimming at V came to 2 bases and at J to 4 bases, leaving 11 bases not matched to a gene. The CDR3 extends over 15 amino acids. Germline CDR1 is SQVTM and CDR2 is ANQGSEA. In DNA form, the CDR3 reads TGCAGCGTTGAATTCGTAGGGGAGGGCCTGTACGAGCAGTACTTC. Encoded protein: CSVEFVGEGLYEQYF.

The chain is built from TRBV21-1 and TRBJ2-7; the tabulated D call, TRBD2, remains unverified against the DNA. TRBV21-1 is tagged as a pseudogene. This CDR3 is 14 amino acids long. The CDR3 sequence: CASSKGMRIYEQYF. The CDR3 DNA sequence: TGTGCCAGCAGCAAAGGTATGCGGATCTACGAGCAGTACTTC.